The 27 T cell receptor beta chains in this list originate from one sample, sequenced in a study of human T cells and chemical hapten exposure (dated by TCRdb to the early 2020s). What the time point label conveys for this sample: patch test 3, about 24 weeks after DPC sensitization. According to the study, the label for this sample's treatment or condition signals: therapeutic diphenylcyclopropenone sensitization with weekly scalp DPC. Preparation of the library involved RACE. Sequencing was performed on a NextSeq 500. TCRdb handled the public reads itself, with Q25 trimming in fastp and clone calling in MiXCR, and kept productive beta chains. Each CDR3 protein gets just one entry, which takes the most common genes and DNA from the rows behind it. The sample yields approximately 90,000 distinct CDR3 sequences; 25% to 35% were counted once. The ten largest clones take up about 9.4% of the sample. Here the sequenced sample was whole blood, taken in connection with sensitization to the hapten diphenylcyclopropenone (DPC). The receptors stem from a man aged 35-49 years with alopecia areata. Some clones in this sample may be carry-over from other donors' samples.

This clonotype was detected only a few times. For the CDR3, the DNA is TGTGCCAGCAGCCCCCGATTGAGCAGCGGGGGCACTGAAGCTTTCTTT. Translated: CASSPRLSSGGTEAFF. J is TRBJ1-1 and V is TRBV6-5, with D possibly matching TRBD1 (5 bases). V lost 6 bases and J lost 4, with 21 bases in between. The CDR3 has 16 residues. The V gene's germline CDR1 is MNHEY and CDR2 SVGAGI.

This clonotype was observed a few times. The chain combines TRBV5-1 with TRBJ2-3; 8 nucleotides agree with TRBD2. Germline trimming cut 4 bases from V and 6 bases from J; bases unmatched to any gene: 10. The CDR3 consists of 15 residues. CDR1 and CDR2 (germline): SGHRS, YFSETQ. CDR3 region: CASSPGLVGLDTQYF. The CDR3 DNA reads TGCGCCAGCAGCCCGGGACTAGTTGGCCTCGATACGCAGTATTTT. Using reference TRBV5-1 and TRBJ2-3 for the parts outside the CDR3, the full variable domain is KAGVTQTPRYLIKTRGQQVTLSCSPISGHRSVSWYQQTPGQGLQFLFEYFSETQRNKGNFPGRFSGRQFSNSRSEMNVSTLELGDSALYLCASSPGLVGLDTQYFGPGTRLTVL.

This clonotype came up a few times. The rearrangement links TRBV6-1 to TRBJ2-3, with TRBD2 identical over 12 bases. The V gene's germline CDR1 is MNHNS and CDR2 SASEGT. V lost 6 bases and J lost 2; bases outside the gene matches: 6. CDR3 size: 16 residues. The CDR3: CASSPTSGGLTDTQYF. The CDR3 DNA is TGTGCCAGCAGCCCGACTAGCGGGGGACTCACAGATACGCAGTATTTT.

The rearrangement joins TRBV5-4 to TRBJ2-3, with D maybe TRBD1 (6 bases). Trimming removed 4 bases from V and 2 bases from J, with 11 bases in between. CDR1 SGHNT and CDR2 YYREEE come from the germline V gene (reference sequence). CDR3 length: 14 amino acids. The CDR3 nucleotides are TGTGCCAGCAGCGGACAGAGTAACACAGATACGCAGTATTTT. Its protein product is CASSGQSNTDTQYF.

V usage is TRBV5-1 and J usage is TRBJ1-2; possible D gene TRBD1, 5 bases. The V end was cut by 0 bases, the J end by 4 bases, with 10 bases between. CDR3 size: 14 residues. CDR1 and CDR2 (germline): SGHRS, YFSETQ. CDR3 nucleotide sequence: TGCGCCAGCAGCTTGGAGACAGCATCCTATGGCTACACCTTC. It specifies CASSLETASYGYTF.

This chain uses TRBV28 with TRBJ1-5; D is ambiguous. V lost 0 bases to trimming and J lost 3 bases, with 9 bases between them. The length of the CDR3 is 15 residues. Germline CDR1 is MDHEN and CDR2 is SYDVKM. CDR3: CASSLWEASNQPQHF. The CDR3 nucleotides are TGTGCCAGCAGTTTATGGGAAGCTTCCAATCAGCCCCAGCATTTT.

On this clonotype itself: One end of the junction is discordant with germline, which a read error may explain. The chain has TRBV6-5 and TRBJ2-7; D might be TRBD1 (6 bases). From germline, CDR1 is MNHEY and CDR2 SVGAGI. The CDR3 totals 15 residues. CDR3 loop: CANSYSRDITYEQYF. The DNA for the CDR3 is TGTGCCAACAGTTACTCGAGGGACATCACCTACGAGCAGTACTTC.

This clonotype was found a few times. The V and J genes are TRBV6-5 and TRBJ1-1; 7 nucleotides align to TRBD1. The CDR3 runs to 16 residues. The V segment lost 4 bases and the J segment 5 bases; nucleotides outside the gene matches: 13. Per the germline V gene, CDR1 is MNHEY and CDR2 is SVGAGI. The CDR3 DNA follows: TGTGCCAGCAGTTCCTACAGGACAGGTTGGGGGACTGAAGCTTTCTTT. This gives the protein CASSSYRTGWGTEAFF.

The chain couples TRBV7-8 to TRBJ2-5; no clear D. Germline-derived CDR1 and CDR2 are SGHVS and FQNEAQ. The V end lost 1 base, the J end lost 2 bases, and 8 bases lay between the germline ends. This CDR3 is built from 14 residues. CDR3 sequence reads: CASSLERNQETQYF. The CDR3 DNA is TGTGCCAGCAGCTTAGAGCGCAATCAAGAGACCCAGTACTTC.

This chain joins TRBV20-1 and TRBJ2-1; D gene uncertain. Trimming shortened V by 0 bases and J by 12 bases, and 12 bases separated the two germline ends. The germline V gene has CDR1 DFQATT and CDR2 SNEGSKA (reference sequence). This CDR3 region has 12 residues. As DNA, the CDR3 is TGCAGTGCTAGAGATCTCCTCCCCCGGCAGTTCTTC. Amino acids: CSARDLLPRQFF.

This clonotype was seen a handful of times. V gene TRBV18 combines with J gene TRBJ1-5; tentatively, D is TRBD1 (6 bases). This CDR3 has 16 residues. Deletions cut 3 bases from V and 2 bases from J, with 14 bases between. Germline V gives CDR1 KGHSH, CDR2 LQKENI. CDR3 protein: CASSPTGRGGNQPQHF. The CDR3, as DNA: TGTGCCAGCTCACCCACAGGGCGTGGGGGCAATCAGCCCCAGCATTTT.

In its sample, this clonotype was seen a few times. The chain links TRBV18 to TRBJ2-1, with 8 bases lining up with TRBD2. The CDR3 extends over 14 amino acids. The germline CDR1 and CDR2 sequences are KGHSH and LQKENI. V lost 2 bases, J lost 5 bases, and 2 bases stayed unmatched. CDR3 protein: CASSPKLADNEQFF. Written as DNA, the CDR3 is TGTGCCAGCTCACCAAAACTAGCGGACAATGAGCAGTTCTTC.

V and J are TRBV6-5 and TRBJ1-6; the D gene is possibly TRBD1 (5 bases). V dropped 0 bases and J dropped 0 bases, with 15 bases sitting between them. Germline CDR1 and CDR2: MNHEY and SVGAGI. The CDR3 is 19 amino acids. The CDR3 here is CASSYSSVGGSSYNSPLHF. DNA for the CDR3: TGTGCCAGCAGTTACTCGAGTGTTGGGGGAAGCTCCTATAATTCACCCCTCCACTTT.

The V and J genes are TRBV12-3 or TRBV12-4 and TRBJ2-7, with 14 bases identical to TRBD2. The length of the CDR3 is 18 residues. V shed 3 bases and J 4 bases; nucleotides not matched to a gene: 11. The CDR3 coding sequence is TGTGCCAGCAGTTTCGGACCGGGACTAGCGGGAGCGGGGTACGAGCAGTACTTC. Translated, it gives CASSFGPGLAGAGYEQYF.

This clonotype came up a few times. The gene calls are TRBV27 and TRBJ1-5, with D tentatively TRBD1 (6 bases). Germline-derived CDR1 and CDR2 are MNHEY and SMNVEV (reference sequence). CDR3 length: 15 residues. Trimming removed 5 bases from V and 3 bases from J, with 14 bases in between. The CDR3 sequence: CASSITGHPNQPQHF. In nucleotides, the CDR3 is TGTGCCAGCAGTATTACGGGACACCCCAATCAGCCCCAGCATTTT.

This chain joins TRBV29-1 and TRBJ2-7, with D uncertain. This CDR3 has 13 residues. Trimming removed 4 bases from V and 3 bases from J, with 13 bases in between. CDR1 is SQVTM and CDR2 is ANQGSEA in the germline V gene. CDR3 DNA sequence: TGCAGCGTTGTTTCGGCGGCAGTCTACGAGCAGTACTTC. Residues: CSVVSAAVYEQYF.

The rearrangement joins TRBV7-2 to TRBJ2-1; the match to TRBD2 covers 11 bases. The CDR3 extends over 17 amino acids. V shed 2 bases and J 0 bases; nucleotides not matched to a gene: 3. The V gene's germline CDR1 is SGHTA and CDR2 FQGNSA. The CDR3 protein is CASSLSSGRSSYNEQFF. The CDR3 nucleotides are TGTGCCAGCAGCTTATCTAGCGGGAGGAGCTCCTACAATGAGCAGTTCTTC.

This chain links TRBV7-2 with TRBJ1-1; 9 nucleotides match TRBD1. Germline V CDR1 and CDR2: SGHTA, FQGNSA. CDR3 length: 15 residues. J lost 4 bases, V lost 6 bases, and 9 bases had no gene match. The CDR3 region has the DNA TGTGCCAGCAGGGCACAACAGGGGGCTGGCACTGAAGCTTTCTTT. The encoded protein is CASRAQQGAGTEAFF.

This chain links TRBV29-1 with TRBJ2-7; 8 bases are shared with TRBD2. Trimming took 4 bases from V and 0 from J; bases not matched to a gene: 5. From germline, CDR1 is SQVTM and CDR2 ANQGSEA. There are 14 residues in the CDR3. The CDR3 DNA reads TGCAGCGTTGTGGGCGGGGGGAACTCCTACGAGCAGTACTTC. Its translation is CSVVGGGNSYEQYF.

The chain links TRBV10-3 to TRBJ2-3; 11 nucleotides match TRBD2. CDR1 and CDR2 (germline): ENHRY, SYGVKD. J was trimmed by 1 base and V by 6 bases; bases with no gene match: 9. This CDR3 region has 17 residues. The CDR3 spells CAISDSGTSGRTDTQYF. The CDR3 nucleotides are TGTGCCATCAGCGACTCGGGGACTAGCGGTCGCACAGATACGCAGTATTTT.

The chain carries TRBV7-6 and TRBJ2-5, with D perhaps matching TRBD2 (6 bases). Germline V gene lookup returns CDR1 SGHVS and CDR2 FNYEAQ. The V end was cut by 1 base, the J end by 1 base, with 13 bases between. The CDR3 runs to 16 residues. The CDR3 nucleotides read TGTGCCAGCAGCTTAGATACAGGAGGGGCCCAAGAGACCCAGTACTTC. The encoded protein is CASSLDTGGAQETQYF.

This clonotype has only a few counts. The chain employs TRBV12-3 or TRBV12-4 and TRBJ1-5; a possible D gene is TRBD1 (6 bases). The germline V and J ends were trimmed by 7 bases and 5 bases, with 15 bases remaining between them. The length of the CDR3 is 14 residues. The CDR3 DNA reads as TGTGCCAGCAAGGGGGGAGGAACCCATCAGCCCCAGCATTTT. This codes for CASKGGGTHQPQHF.

This clonotype was recorded a few times. The chain has TRBV28 and TRBJ2-7, with D tentatively TRBD2 (5 bases). This CDR3 spans 15 amino acids. Trimming removed 5 bases at V and 2 bases at J, with 16 bases between. Germline V CDR1 and CDR2: MDHEN, SYDVKM. CDR3 in amino acids: CASSAALLVTYEQYF. CDR3 coding DNA: TGTGCCAGCAGTGCCGCATTACTAGTAACCTACGAGCAGTACTTC.

This clonotype showed up just a few times. This chain connects TRBV11-2 to TRBJ2-2; 11 positions match TRBD1. Trimming took 1 base from V and 3 from J; bases not matched to a gene: 1. This CDR3 is built from 16 residues. Germline CDR1 reads SGHAT; CDR2 reads FQNNGV. The CDR3 DNA reads TGTGCCAGCAGCTTAGGGACAGGGGGCTACACCGGGGAGCTGTTTTTT. Its protein is CASSLGTGGYTGELFF.

J is TRBJ1-5 and V is TRBV6-6; D unclear. V lost 2 bases and J 1 base, leaving 6 bases between the germline ends. The CDR3 has 14 residues. Germline CDR1 and CDR2: MNHNY and SVGAGI (reference sequence). CDR3 loop: CASSYVDSNQPQHF. CDR3 nucleotides: TGTGCCAGCAGTTACGTTGACAGCAATCAGCCCCAGCATTTT.

A few counts support this clonotype. V usage is TRBV6-5 and J usage is TRBJ1-4, with D unclear. The CDR3 covers 15 residues. Germline loops: CDR1 MNHEY, CDR2 SVGAGI. V lost 6 bases and J 8 bases, leaving 19 bases between the germline ends. The CDR3 sequence: CASRMRKAPGEKLFF. CDR3 DNA sequence: TGTGCCAGCAGGATGCGGAAAGCTCCAGGCGAAAAACTGTTTTTT.

The rearrangement uses TRBV5-6 and TRBJ2-1; 14 nucleotides match TRBD2. V was clipped by 4 bases and J by 6 bases; unmatched bases: 6. The CDR3 runs to 16 residues. In germline, CDR1 is SGHDT, CDR2 YYEEEE. The CDR3 protein is CASSPTTSGRGNEQFF. The CDR3 DNA sequence: TGTGCCAGCAGCCCCACGACTAGCGGGAGGGGCAATGAGCAGTTCTTC.